The 6 T cell receptor beta chains presented below share a single source sample, sequenced in a study of T cells after yellow fever vaccination. TCRdb recomputed calls from the 5' RACE reads with MiXCR, one row per CDR3 protein. The sample consists of 300,000 to 350,000 distinct CDR3 sequences, about 10% of them appearing once. The input for sequencing was CD4+ T cells sorted from PBMCs, taken 45 days after the yellow fever booster vaccination. The origin of the receptors is a man between 18 and 35 years old who received the YFV17D yellow fever vaccine.

This clonotype was detected a few times. This chain connects TRBV27 to TRBJ1-6; D is unresolved. This CDR3 comprises 14 residues. V lost 2 bases and J lost 9, with 11 bases in between. CDR1 and CDR2 from the germline V gene are MNHEY and SMNVEV (reference sequence). This CDR3 reads CASSLRVVSSPLHF. The DNA for the CDR3 is TGTGCCAGCAGTTTACGGGTAGTAAGTTCACCCCTCCACTTT.

The chain joins TRBV9 to TRBJ2-3, with D uncertain. The CDR3 is 13 residues long. Trimming stripped 0 bases from V and 8 bases from J, with 10 bases between. Germline V gives CDR1 SGDLS, CDR2 YYNGEE. The chain's CDR3 is CASSVVTVGTQYF. DNA of the CDR3: TGTGCCAGCAGCGTAGTAACGGTGGGTACGCAGTATTTT.

The J gene is TRBJ2-2, the V gene TRBV24-1; D is perhaps TRBD1 (5 bases). Trimming pared 8 bases from V and 7 bases from J, leaving 13 bases between. From germline, CDR1 is KGHDR and CDR2 SFDVKD. The CDR3 has 13 residues. The CDR3 sequence is CATKETAYGELFF. Here the CDR3 DNA reads TGTGCCACCAAAGAGACAGCCTACGGGGAGCTGTTTTTT.

The chain is built from TRBV7-3 and TRBJ2-3; 11 nucleotides match TRBD2. The CDR3 spans 18 residues. Germline lookup yields CDR1 SGHTA and CDR2 FQGTGA. The ends lost 2 bases at V and 4 bases at J; junction bases unmatched: 11. The CDR3 sequence: CASSLRASGGPGADTQYF. DNA of the CDR3: TGTGCCAGCAGCTTACGGGCTAGCGGGGGGCCCGGGGCAGATACGCAGTATTTT.

The chain links TRBV27 to TRBJ1-1; a possible D gene is TRBD1 (5 bases). Trimming shortened V by 5 bases and J by 3 bases, and 13 bases separated the two germline ends. The CDR3 is made up of 14 amino acids. CDR1 is MNHEY and CDR2 is SMNVEV in the germline V gene (reference sequence). The CDR3 nucleotides are TGTGCCAGCAGTACCCCAGGGTCGTACACTGAAGCTTTCTTT. As protein: CASSTPGSYTEAFF.

The V gene is TRBV7-2, the J gene TRBJ2-7; 7 nucleotides align to TRBD2. V shed 5 bases and J 4 bases; nucleotides not matched to a gene: 8. The CDR3 length is 14 residues. Per the germline V gene, CDR1 is SGHTA and CDR2 is FQGNSA. The CDR3 DNA reads TGTGCCAGCAGCCCCCGGGACTATAAATACGAGCAGTACTTC. Its protein is CASSPRDYKYEQYF.